The TCR beta chain under discussion was sequenced for a study of T cell responses to AZD1222 COVID-19 vaccine (dated by TCRdb to the early 2020s). Regarding the complete study: AZD1222 recipients given second doses at about 4 weeks or at about 12 weeks were pooled, since spike-specific TCR depth and breadth were not found to differ between the two schedules. A total of 233 trial participants underwent TCR sequencing, of whom some 210 received two doses of AZD1222 and some 26 received two doses of the MenACWY control vaccine. Trial participants were enrolled by age into 18-55, 56-69 and 70-plus year subgroups, with roughly 150, 30 and 60 TCR-sequenced participants respectively. The paper as a whole reports these results and caveats: Most participants were white British and females outnumbered males, and the authors suggested that clonal diversity may have been underestimated. Because no samples from the day 14 peak response were available, repertoires could be characterized only after the peak T cell response. Conclusions about previously exposed vaccinees were limited because only six AZD1222 recipients were SARS-CoV-2 seropositive at baseline. Nearly half of unique spike-specific TCRs reportedly recognized epitopes outside regions mutated in the B.1.351 and B.1.1.7 variants. The vaccine-associated CD4 TCRs covered the entire spike protein, and the dominant responses fell in regions 160-218 and 743-854. The 56-69-year group was small, and its depth increase did not reach significance, likely because of low power. A significant rise in spike-specific TCR breadth and depth was observed after two AZD1222 doses relative to day 0 and relative to MenACWY recipients.

Spanning cysteine to phenylalanine, the CDR3 consists of 14 amino acids. Only the CDR3 DNA stays, 42 bases, in frame from base 1. CDR1 and CDR2, per the germline V gene (reference sequence), are SEHNR and FQNEAQ. Cut back by 2 bases and 1 base, the V and J ends lie 8 bases apart. As concerns this clone: It lacks a known antigen. Qualities for individual bases were not recorded, and no much larger clone is one base off.

The time point label, read with the paper, signifies: baseline before first vaccination. Vaccinee samples came from UK trials COV001 and COV002, including a single-blind randomized controlled phase 2/3 trial of AZD1222 (ChAdOx1 nCoV-19) in healthy adults. For TCRbeta chain sequencing, PBMC samples from trial participants were taken at day 0 and at day 28 after the second dose. The CDR3 regions of human TCRbeta chains were analyzed by immunosequencing. Concerning the study's data processing: Repertoire TCRs were matched against a reference library of SARS-CoV-2-specific TCRs generated with the MIRA antigen-specificity platform. Breadth was defined as the fraction of unique TCRs that were SARS-CoV-2-associated, and depth was defined as the fraction of total T cells that were SARS-CoV-2-associated. Using the MIRA data, each spike-specific TCR was mapped to the spike region that the TCR reacts to and placed in a CD4 or CD8 class. Log10-transformed breadth and depth values were compared by one-way ANOVA with Sidak's multiple comparisons tests. TCRdb obtained this table from immuneACCESS and retained in-frame rearrangements with V and J assigned. These tables miss some clones; where compared with another copy, unresolved V genes account for less than half of the shortfall, and the remainder is unexplained. Clone size and the V and J calls come from that table; the DNA yielded D and trimming. The sample table shows fewer than 120,000 clones, and 81% are seen once. The ten largest clones capture 4% to 5% of the sample.

The V and J segments used are TRBV7-9 and TRBJ1-1, and the D gene may be TRBD1, 5 bases matching. Sequenced here: peripheral blood, sampled on day 0 of AZD1222 vaccination. This TCR was sampled from an adult in good health. The CDR3 loop reads CASSLLGTNTEAFF. The DNA sequence is as follows: TGTGCCAGCAGCTTATTAGGGACGAACACTGAAGCTTTCTTT.